This T cell receptor beta chain emerged from a study of CXCR3-negative and CXCR3-positive naive CD8 T cells. Looking at the study overall: Each library gave roughly 1.4 +/- 0.3 million of roughly 130 million TRB reads.

A note on this clonotype: The antigen is not known.

Study findings and constraints: Naive subsets had comparable surface CD5, so TRB CDR3 properties gauged TCR strength.

TRB cDNA libraries were made by UMI-labeled 5' RACE. TCRdb reprocessed the 5' RACE reads, keeping one entry per CDR3 protein, no DNA. Recorded for this sample: 75,000 to 100,000 distinct CDR3 sequences. Phenotypically, naive CD8+ T cells corresponded to CD45RO-CCR7+CD27+CD95-. Per germline, CDR1 MDHEN and CDR2 SYDVKM. The CDR3 spans 14 residues. This chain joins TRBV28 and TRBJ2-7; TCRdb's D gene call, TRBD2, goes unchecked for lack of DNA. What was sequenced was naive CXCR3- CD8+ T cells from blood. Regarding subset: CD45RO-CCR7+CD27+CD95- naive CD8+ T cells lacking CXCR3 (TNR3-). This TCR came from a human donor in good health. Some clones in this sample may be carry-over from other donors' samples. CDR3 region: CASRTSGSSYEQYF.